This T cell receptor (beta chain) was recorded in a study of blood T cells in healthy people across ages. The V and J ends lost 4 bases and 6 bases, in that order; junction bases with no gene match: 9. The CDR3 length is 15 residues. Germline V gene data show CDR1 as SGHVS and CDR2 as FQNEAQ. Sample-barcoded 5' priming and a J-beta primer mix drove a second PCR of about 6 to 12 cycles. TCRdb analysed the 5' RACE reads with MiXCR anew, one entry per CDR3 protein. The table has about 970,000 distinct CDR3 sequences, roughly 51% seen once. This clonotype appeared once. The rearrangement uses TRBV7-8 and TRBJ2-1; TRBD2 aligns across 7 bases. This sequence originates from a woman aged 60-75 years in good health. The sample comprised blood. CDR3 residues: CASSSREGPGNEQFF. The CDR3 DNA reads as TGTGCCAGCAGCTCTAGGGAGGGCCCTGGCAATGAGCAGTTCTTC.